This TCR beta chain was identified during a study of T cell responses to AZD1222 COVID-19 vaccine. Looking at the study overall: Second-dose schedules of about 4 or about 12 weeks were combined. Study outcomes and limitations: Nearly half of spike-specific TCRs reportedly target variant regions that are unmutated in the B.1.351 and B.1.1.7 variants. White British ancestry dominated among donors, who included more females, and clonal diversity was possibly underestimated. Along spike, vaccine-associated CD4 TCRs were found throughout, with dominance at 160-218 and 743-854.

As for this clone: Its target is unknown.

CDR3 length equals 14 residues. Germline assignment: CDR1 SGHRS and CDR2 YFSETQ. Trimming took 0 bases from V and 1 from J, leaving 7 bases between them. TCRdb's copy holds only in-frame clones and misses some; the assay was immunoSEQ multiplex PCR. The repertoire holds roughly 120,000 clones, approximately 88% seen once, with over 4.5% in the top ten. The source is an adult in good health. The chain has TRBV5-1 and TRBJ2-5; D is possibly TRBD2 (6 bases). The sample was peripheral blood, taken on day 0 of AZD1222 vaccination. CDR3 nucleotides: TGCGCCAGCAGCTTGGAGGGACTCCAAGAGACCCAGTACTTC. Translating gives CASSLEGLQETQYF.